This T cell receptor beta chain derives from a study of T cell repertoires in cytomegalovirus infection. The overall study: Selection of CMV epitopes for the study included recently identified HLA-C-restricted and well-studied HLA-B-restricted ones. Both a matching HLA type and CMV infection were indicated by public TCR beta signatures.

The CDR3 covers 17 residues. V lost 5 bases, J lost 1 base, and 9 bases stayed unmatched. TCRdb recomputed calls from the reads with MiXCR, one row per CDR3 protein. The sample carries around 900,000 distinct CDR3 sequences, approximately 32% recorded once. This clonotype was picked up many times. Its target is unknown. Sequencing was performed on cultured CD8+ T cells from PBMCs, taken from culture after CMV antigen stimulation. This rearrangement joins TRBV12-3 or TRBV12-4 to TRBJ2-1; 9 bases fit TRBD1. This receptor was identified in a human donor in good health (CMV status not recorded). Some clones in this sample may be carry-over from other donors' samples. CDR3 sequence: CASSSSGQGTSYNEQFF. DNA of the CDR3: TGTGCCAGCAGTAGTTCGGGACAGGGAACGTCCTACAATGAGCAGTTCTTC.